This TCR beta chain was sequenced for a study of blood T cell repertoires in COVID-19. The overall study: Acute and convalescent COVID-19 specimens originated in the United States, Italy and Spain. T cells, B-cell-depleted T cells, or PBMCs supplied cDNA or gDNA.

Under the authors' procedure: Reference gene primer amplification gave estimated nucleated cell counts. Data came from immunoSEQ multiplex PCR; TCRdb stores just in-frame clones and leaves some out. V and J calls and clone size follow that table, whereas D and trimming were derived from the DNA. Among a few hundred thousand clones listed, about nine tenths were seen once. CDR1 is KGHSH, CDR2 LQKENI, per germline. Germline trimming cut 4 bases from V and 4 bases from J; bases unmatched to any gene: 5. CDR3 length: 14 residues. This TCR came from a man aged 35 to 55 who had recovered from COVID-19. The chain links TRBV18 to TRBJ1-2, with 8 bases fitting TRBD1. Sequenced input: peripheral blood. The CDR3 is CASSLQQGVYGYTF. The CDR3 DNA is TGTGCCAGCTCACTTCAACAGGGGGTCTATGGCTACACCTTC.